The clone carrying this TCR beta chain was seen more than once but under ten times. Its antigen is unknown. The data were taken from a study of HIV-infected patients and healthy controls. Around 0.5 ug RNA was reverse transcribed with alpha and beta constant-region primers. Using multiplexing indices, alpha and beta chain libraries were generated apart by chain-specific third strand synthesis. A single record per CDR3 protein comes from TCRdb applying MiXCR to the 5' RACE reads. Of roughly 18,000 distinct CDR3 sequences in the sample, more than 7.5% were seen once. The repertoire came from unfractionated whole blood and reflected all unsorted peripheral T cells. Study-wide findings and caveats: HIV-infected patients and controls differed significantly in mean usage of eight alpha and eight beta V genes. Compared with controls, mean Gini indices were significantly raised in HIV-infected repertoires, possibly indicating oligoclonality.

This CDR3 has 13 residues. Germline V gene sequence: CDR1 ENHRY, CDR2 SYGVKD. Trimming shortened V by 10 bases and J by 0 bases, and 13 bases separated the two germline ends. V gene TRBV10-3 combines with J gene TRBJ2-7; D remains unclear. This TCR derives from an adult in good health. The source material was blood. The CDR3 protein is CATGPTSSYEQYF. The CDR3 DNA follows: TGTGCCACCGGACCGACCAGCTCCTACGAGCAGTACTTC.